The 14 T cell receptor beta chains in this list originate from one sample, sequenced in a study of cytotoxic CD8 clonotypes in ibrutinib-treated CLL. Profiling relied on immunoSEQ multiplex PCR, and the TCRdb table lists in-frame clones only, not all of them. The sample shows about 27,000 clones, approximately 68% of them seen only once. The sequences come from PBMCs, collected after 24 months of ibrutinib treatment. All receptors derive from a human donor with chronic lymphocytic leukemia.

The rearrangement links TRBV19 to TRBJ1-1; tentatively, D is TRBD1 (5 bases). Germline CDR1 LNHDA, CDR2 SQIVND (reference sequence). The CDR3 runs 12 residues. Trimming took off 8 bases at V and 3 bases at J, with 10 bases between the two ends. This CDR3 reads CASQEGDTEAFF. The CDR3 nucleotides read TGTGCCAGTCAGGAAGGGGACACTGAAGCTTTCTTT.

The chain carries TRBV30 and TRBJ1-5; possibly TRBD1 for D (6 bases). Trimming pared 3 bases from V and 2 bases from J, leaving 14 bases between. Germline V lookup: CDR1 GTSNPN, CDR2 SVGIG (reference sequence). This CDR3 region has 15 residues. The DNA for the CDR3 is TGTGCCTGGAGGGCGGGGGGCCAGGGCAATCAGCCCCAGCATTTT. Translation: CAWRAGGQGNQPQHF.

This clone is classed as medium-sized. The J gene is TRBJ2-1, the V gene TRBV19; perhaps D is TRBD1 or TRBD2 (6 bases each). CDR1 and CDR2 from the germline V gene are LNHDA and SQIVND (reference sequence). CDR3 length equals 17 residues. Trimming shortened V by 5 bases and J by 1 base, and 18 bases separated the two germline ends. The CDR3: CASSLHLRGASYNEQFF. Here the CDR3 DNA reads TGTGCCAGTAGTCTCCATTTAAGGGGGGCGTCCTACAATGAGCAGTTCTTC.

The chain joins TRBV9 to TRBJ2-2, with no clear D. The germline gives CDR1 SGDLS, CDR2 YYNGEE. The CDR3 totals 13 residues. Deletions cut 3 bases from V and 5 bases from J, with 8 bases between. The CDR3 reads CASSALGTGELFF. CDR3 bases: TGTGCCAGCAGCGCGTTGGGTACCGGGGAGCTGTTTTTT.

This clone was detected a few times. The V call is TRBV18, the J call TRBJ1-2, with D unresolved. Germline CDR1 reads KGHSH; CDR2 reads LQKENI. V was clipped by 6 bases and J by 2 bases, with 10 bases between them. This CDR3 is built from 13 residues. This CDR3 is CASSPSRNYGYTF. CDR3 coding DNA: TGTGCCAGCTCGCCAAGTAGAAACTATGGCTACACCTTC.

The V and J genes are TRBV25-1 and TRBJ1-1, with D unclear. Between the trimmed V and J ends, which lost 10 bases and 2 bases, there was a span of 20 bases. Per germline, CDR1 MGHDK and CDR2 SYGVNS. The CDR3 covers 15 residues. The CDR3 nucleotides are TGTGCCAACCCTCTAAGCCGACGGCACAACACTGAAGCTTTCTTT. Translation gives CANPLSRRHNTEAFF.

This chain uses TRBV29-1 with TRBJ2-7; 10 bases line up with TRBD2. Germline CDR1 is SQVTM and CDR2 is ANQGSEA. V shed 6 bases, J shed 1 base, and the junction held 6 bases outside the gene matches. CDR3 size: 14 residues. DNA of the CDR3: TGCAGCGTCTCCGGGACTAGCGATTCCTACGAGCAGTACTTC. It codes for CSVSGTSDSYEQYF.

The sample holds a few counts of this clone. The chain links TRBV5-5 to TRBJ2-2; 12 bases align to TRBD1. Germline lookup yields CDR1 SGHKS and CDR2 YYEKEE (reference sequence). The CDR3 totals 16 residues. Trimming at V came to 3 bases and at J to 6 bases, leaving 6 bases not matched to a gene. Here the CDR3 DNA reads TGTGCCAGCAGCTGGGACAGGGGGCGTTTCGCCGGGGAGCTGTTTTTT. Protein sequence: CASSWDRGRFAGELFF.

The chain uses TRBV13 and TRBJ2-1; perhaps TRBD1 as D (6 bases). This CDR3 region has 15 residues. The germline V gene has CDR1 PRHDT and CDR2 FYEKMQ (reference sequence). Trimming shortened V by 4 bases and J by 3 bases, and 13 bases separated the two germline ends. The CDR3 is CASSYKGVGYNEQFF. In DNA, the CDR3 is TGTGCCAGCAGCTACAAGGGGGTAGGCTACAATGAGCAGTTCTTC.

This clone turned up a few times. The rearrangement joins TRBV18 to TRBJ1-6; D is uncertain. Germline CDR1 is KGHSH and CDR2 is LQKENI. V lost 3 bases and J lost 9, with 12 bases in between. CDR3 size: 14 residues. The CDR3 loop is CASSPLASGSPLHF. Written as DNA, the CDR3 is TGTGCCAGCTCACCGCTAGCCTCGGGTTCACCCCTCCACTTT.

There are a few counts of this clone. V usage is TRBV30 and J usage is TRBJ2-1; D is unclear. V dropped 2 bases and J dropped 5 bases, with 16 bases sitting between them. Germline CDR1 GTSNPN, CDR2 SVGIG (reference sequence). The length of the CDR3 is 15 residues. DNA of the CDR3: TGTGCCTGGAGTTCTTCATTTCGCCGGGACAATGAGCAGTTCTTC. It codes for CAWSSSFRRDNEQFF. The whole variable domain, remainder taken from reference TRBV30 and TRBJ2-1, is SQTIHQWPATLVQPVGSPLSLECTVEGTSNPNLYWYRQAAGRGLQLLFYSVGIGQISSEVPQNLSASRPQDRQFILSSKKLLLSDSGFYLCAWSSSFRRDNEQFFGPGTRLTVL.

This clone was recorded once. The CDR3 region has the DNA TGCAGTGCCAGACCTCAGGGAGAAGCTTTCTTT. This translates into CSARPQGEAFF. V gene TRBV20-1 combines with J gene TRBJ1-1, with D perhaps TRBD1 (5 bases). The CDR3 length is 11 residues. CDR1 DFQATT and CDR2 SNEGSKA come from the germline V gene (reference sequence). Trimming took off 6 bases at V and 8 bases at J, with 13 bases between the two ends.

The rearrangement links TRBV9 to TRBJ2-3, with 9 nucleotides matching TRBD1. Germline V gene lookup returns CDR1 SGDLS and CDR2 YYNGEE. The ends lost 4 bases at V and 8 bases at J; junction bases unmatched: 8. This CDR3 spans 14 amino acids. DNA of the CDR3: TGTGCCAGCAGCCCAGACAGGGGGACGCGTACGCAGTATTTT. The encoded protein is CASSPDRGTRTQYF. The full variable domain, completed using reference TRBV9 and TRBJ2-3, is DSGVTQTPKHLITATGQRVTLRCSPRSGDLSVYWYQQSLDQGLQFLIQYYNGEERAKGNILERFSAQQFPDLHSELNLSSLELGDSALYFCASSPDRGTRTQYFGPGTRLTVL.

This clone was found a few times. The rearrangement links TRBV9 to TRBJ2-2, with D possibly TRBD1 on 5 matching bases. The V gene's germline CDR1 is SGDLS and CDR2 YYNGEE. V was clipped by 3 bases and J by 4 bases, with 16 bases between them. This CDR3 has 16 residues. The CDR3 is CASSADSRRSTGELFF. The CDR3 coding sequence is TGTGCCAGCAGCGCTGACAGCCGGCGGTCCACCGGGGAGCTGTTTTTT.